The 5 T cell receptor beta chains below all came from one sample that was sequenced in a study of shared clonotypes between healthy human individuals. The repertoire was sequenced with immunoSEQ multiplex PCR; TCRdb's copy has only in-frame clones and lacks some. The sample consists of almost 750,000 clones, around 70% of them appearing once. The material sequenced was memory CD4+ T cells sorted from blood. Specified subset: CD45RA-negative fraction. The receptor set was obtained from a woman in her twenties or thirties in good health.

This chain connects TRBV29-1 to TRBJ2-5; D unresolved. This CDR3 has 12 residues. The V gene lost 8 bases and the J gene lost 2 bases, with 12 bases spanning the gap. Germline V CDR1 and CDR2: SQVTM, ANQGSEA. DNA for the CDR3: TGCAGCTCGAGGCACGGGCAAGAGACCCAGTACTTC. It encodes CSSRHGQETQYF.

The genes are TRBV7-9 and TRBJ2-1; possibly TRBD2 for D (5 bases). Trimming took off 7 bases at V and 0 bases at J, with 7 bases between the two ends. Germline V gene lookup returns CDR1 SEHNR and CDR2 FQNEAQ (reference sequence). The CDR3 runs 13 residues. The CDR3 protein is CASNSGSYNEQFF. For the CDR3, the DNA is TGTGCCAGCAACAGCGGCTCCTACAATGAGCAGTTCTTC. Full variable domain (remainder filled in from reference TRBV7-9 and TRBJ2-1): DTGVSQNPRHKITKRGQNVTFRCDPISEHNRLYWYRQTLGQGPEFLTYFQNEAQLEKSRLLSDRFSAERPKGSFSTLEIQRTEQGDSAMYLCASNSGSYNEQFFGPGTRLTVL.

The gene calls are TRBV6-1 and TRBJ1-1; D is unclear. This CDR3 is built from 13 residues. The V end lost 6 bases, the J end lost 3 bases, and 11 bases lay between the germline ends. Germline V lookup: CDR1 MNHNS, CDR2 SASEGT. CDR3 bases: TGTGCCAGCAGAACCCATAGGGACACTGAAGCTTTCTTT. Amino acid sequence: CASRTHRDTEAFF.

This clone was detected only once. V usage is TRBV19 and J usage is TRBJ2-5; D unresolved. CDR1 and CDR2 (germline): LNHDA, SQIVND (reference sequence). With 6 bases removed from V and 2 bases from J, the gap between germline ends came to 10 bases. The CDR3 contains 13 residues. DNA for the CDR3: TGTGCCAGTAGCCAACGGAAGCAAGAGACCCAGTACTTC. Residues: CASSQRKQETQYF.

The chain employs TRBV4-1 and TRBJ1-2; maybe TRBD1 (6 bases). V dropped 1 base and J dropped 6 bases, with 18 bases sitting between them. The CDR3 runs 16 residues. Germline V gene lookup returns CDR1 MGHRA and CDR2 YSYEKL. CDR3 coding DNA: TGCGCCAGCAGCCAAGCGAGGCAGGGGCCTGGAGATGGCTACACCTTC. This codes for CASSQARQGPGDGYTF.